What follows are 2 T cell receptor beta chains derived from one specimen sequenced in a study of spatial heterogeneity in lung cancer. TCRdb redid the calling of the 5' RACE reads with MiXCR, one entry per CDR3 protein. The sample shows 35,000 to 55,000 distinct CDR3 sequences, roughly 10% of them seen only once. Time point described: blood at routine non-recurrence follow-up after resection. Sequences were derived from PBMCs, sampled at follow-up. These receptors were taken from a male donor with early-stage non-small cell lung cancer.

This clonotype was detected many times. The V gene is TRBV10-3, the J gene TRBJ2-7; weak D call: TRBD1 (6 bases). Trimming pared 6 bases from V and 0 bases from J, leaving 12 bases between. Germline V gene sequence: CDR1 ENHRY, CDR2 SYGVKD. The CDR3 runs to 14 residues. CDR3 sequence reads: CAIRVDSTSYEQYF. The CDR3 DNA sequence: TGTGCCATCAGGGTGGACAGCACCTCCTACGAGCAGTACTTC.

This clonotype showed up just a few times. The chain employs TRBV7-8 and TRBJ2-7, with a tentative D call TRBD2 (6 bases). This CDR3 is 13 amino acids long. CDR1 SGHVS and CDR2 FQNEAQ come from the germline V gene. Deletions cut 0 bases from V and 9 bases from J, with 12 bases between. The CDR3 spells CASSLAGLSGQYF. The DNA of the CDR3 is TGTGCCAGCAGCTTAGCCGGGCTTAGCGGGCAGTACTTC. The full variable domain, its missing parts supplied by reference TRBV7-8 and TRBJ2-7, is GAGVSQSPRYKVAKRGQDVALRCDPISGHVSLFWYQQALGQGPEFLTYFQNEAQLDKSGLPSDRFFAERPEGSVSTLKIQRTQQEDSAVYLCASSLAGLSGQYFGPGTRLTVT.